This is a list of T cell receptor beta chains from one sample in a study of T-cell memory formation after mild COVID-19. Each CDR3 protein is one row after TCRdb ran MiXCR on the 5' RACE reads. The sample consists of about 160,000 distinct CDR3 sequences, roughly 28% of them appearing once. The sequencing input was PBMCs or a T cell subset sorted from them (not recorded which). The receptors were gathered from an adult woman who had mild COVID-19 (a few samples of this study predate the infection). Cell type and time point are not known. Both conserved end residues are part of each CDR3. Each record gives: clone size, V gene, J gene, D gene, CDR3 protein, CDR3 DNA. D genes are given only for firm matches. Expanded clones get a size class; other rows say once, few or many, or leave the size out.

>.|TRBV7-9|TRBJ1-5|.
CASSLAGGLSQPQHF
TGTGCCAGCAGCTTAGCGGGGGGTTTATCTCAGCCCCAGCATTTT
>.|TRBV9|TRBJ2-7|.
CASSVGAGDKSSYEQYF
TGTGCCAGCAGCGTAGGTGCAGGGGACAAATCTTCCTACGAGCAGTACTTC
>few|TRBV12-3/TRBV12-4|TRBJ2-5|TRBD1
CASSLRQGDETQYF
TGTGCCAGCAGTTTAAGACAGGGGGACGAGACCCAGTACTTC
>few|TRBV2|TRBJ2-1|TRBD2
CASSGAVTSGRGVYDEQFF
TGTGCCAGCAGTGGTGCCGTGACTAGCGGGAGAGGTGTCTACGATGAGCAGTTCTTC
>few|TRBV20-1|TRBJ1-2|.
CSARASNYGYTF
TGCAGTGCAAGGGCGTCTAACTATGGCTACACCTTC
>few|TRBV5-1|TRBJ2-3|.
CASSPWPVASTQYF
TGCGCCAGCAGCCCGTGGCCCGTGGCGAGTACGCAGTATTTT
>few|TRBV7-3|TRBJ2-3|.
CASSLSPSEDTQYF
TGTGCCAGCAGCTTATCCCCCTCTGAGGATACGCAGTATTTT
>once|TRBV20-1|TRBJ2-7|.
CSARRRGAHYEQYF
TGCAGTGCTAGAAGGCGCGGTGCGCACTACGAGCAGTACTTC
>.|TRBV20-1|TRBJ1-2|.
CSALHYGYTF
TGCAGTGCTCTTCACTATGGCTACACCTTC
>few|TRBV7-2|TRBJ2-7|.
CASSLRSITGEQYF
TGTGCCAGCAGCTTACGGAGTATAACAGGCGAGCAGTACTTC
>.|TRBV27|TRBJ2-1|TRBD2
CASSLAGGYNEHFF
TGTGCCAGCAGTCTAGCGGGGGGGTACAATGAGCATTTCTTC
>few|TRBV12-3/TRBV12-4|TRBJ2-1|.
CASSSTTSNEQFF
TGTGCCAGCAGTTCCACGACTAGCAATGAGCAGTTCTTC
>.|TRBV9|TRBJ2-3|TRBD2
CASSVSAGGPDTQYF
TGTGCCAGCAGCGTATCAGCGGGGGGGCCAGATACGCAGTATTTT